These T cell receptor beta chains were read from a single sample in a study of blood T cell repertoires in COVID-19. Sequencing was performed with immunoSEQ multiplex PCR; in TCRdb, only in-frame clones are kept and a portion is missing. The sample lists more than 300,000 clones, approximately 90% seen once, with 4.5% to 7% in the top ten. Sequenced material: PBMCs or T cells enriched from blood (not recorded which). These receptors were obtained from a woman aged 25-40 years who had recovered from COVID-19. The CDR3 runs from the conserved cysteine through the conserved F or W. The D gene is left open where the match is weak. Clone size, where shown, is once, few, many, or a class for clones that have expanded.

clone size,D gene,J gene,V gene,CDR3 length,CDR3 protein,CDR3 DNA
-,TRBD1,TRBJ1-4,TRBV29-1,12,CSAGTDNEKLFF,TGCAGCGCGGGGACAGATAATGAAAAACTGTTTTTT
-,TRBD2,TRBJ2-3,TRBV6-1,16,CASSVAGATSTDTQYF,TGTGCCAGCAGTGTAGCGGGGGCAACTAGCACAGATACGCAGTATTTT
once,-,TRBJ1-6,TRBV11-2,16,CASSLEAGQGNSPLHF,TGTGCCAGCAGCTTAGAGGCAGGGCAGGGTAATTCACCCCTCCACTTT
-,-,TRBJ1-2,TRBV6-6,12,CASTQQGYGYTF,TGTGCCAGCACCCAGCAGGGATACGGCTACACCTTC
-,-,TRBJ1-6,TRBV6-1,15,CASSEAPGFNSPLHF,TGTGCCAGCAGTGAAGCACCAGGGTTTAATTCACCCCTCCACTTT
-,TRBD1,TRBJ1-2,TRBV5-5,16,CASSLGRQGLDYGYTF,TGTGCCAGCAGCCTGGGGCGACAGGGGCTAGACTATGGCTACACCTTC
-,TRBD1,TRBJ2-7,TRBV5-4,12,CASSTGGNEQYF,TGTGCCAGCTCAACAGGGGGCAACGAGCAGTACTTC
-,TRBD2,TRBJ2-5,TRBV10-3,16,CAISTTSGGGQETQYF,TGTGCCATCAGTACGACTAGCGGGGGGGGACAAGAGACCCAGTACTTC
-,-,TRBJ1-1,TRBV6-5,14,CASRTGHVNTEAFF,TGTGCCAGCAGAACGGGACACGTGAACACTGAAGCTTTCTTT
-,TRBD2,TRBJ2-5,TRBV7-2,16,CASSPRLAGGMKTQYF,TGTGCCAGCAGCCCGCGACTAGCGGGGGGGATGAAGACCCAGTACTTC
once,TRBD2,TRBJ2-3,TRBV9,15,CASSATSGGTDTQYF,TGTGCCAGCAGCGCGACTAGCGGGGGCACAGATACGCAGTATTTT
once,-,TRBJ2-7,TRBV2,15,CASSPFGGPSYEQYF,TGTGCCAGCAGCCCCTTTGGAGGCCCCTCCTACGAGCAGTACTTC
-,-,TRBJ1-1,TRBV19,15,CASSIVGREFTEAFF,TGTGCCAGTAGTATAGTGGGCAGGGAATTCACTGAAGCTTTCTTT
-,-,TRBJ1-1,TRBV3-1/TRBV3-2,11,CASTSRSEAFF,TGTGCCAGCACCTCGAGGTCTGAAGCTTTCTTT
-,TRBD2,TRBJ2-7,TRBV3-1/TRBV3-2,12,CASSRRGDEQYF,TGTGCCAGCAGTCGCCGGGGGGACGAGCAGTACTTC
-,TRBD1,TRBJ1-2,TRBV5-4,17,CASSLRPDRASPYGYTF,TGTGCCAGCAGCTTGAGACCCGACAGGGCCTCCCCCTATGGCTACACCTTC
-,TRBD1,TRBJ1-5,TRBV7-2,14,CASSARTGFQSQHF,TGTGCCAGCAGCGCGCGGACAGGGTTTCAGTCCCAGCATTTT
-,-,TRBJ2-5,TRBV6-5,12,CASGGNQETQYF,TGTGCCAGCGGGGGCAACCAAGAGACCCAGTACTTC
-,-,TRBJ1-2,TRBV1,18,CTSSQGFWDRGRRYGYTF,TGCACCAGCAGCCAAGGGTTTTGGGACAGGGGGCGACGGTATGGCTACACCTTC
-,-,TRBJ1-2,TRBV19,14,CATKRDTTNYGYTF,TGTGCCACCAAGCGGGACACCACTAACTATGGCTACACCTTC
-,TRBD1,TRBJ1-5,TRBV24-1,15,CATSSTGGPNQPQHF,TGTGCCACCAGTTCGACAGGGGGCCCCAATCAGCCCCAGCATTTT
once,TRBD2,TRBJ2-2,TRBV6-2/TRBV6-3,15,CASSWGTSRGGELFF,TGTGCCAGCAGTTGGGGGACTAGCAGGGGCGGGGAGCTGTTTTTT